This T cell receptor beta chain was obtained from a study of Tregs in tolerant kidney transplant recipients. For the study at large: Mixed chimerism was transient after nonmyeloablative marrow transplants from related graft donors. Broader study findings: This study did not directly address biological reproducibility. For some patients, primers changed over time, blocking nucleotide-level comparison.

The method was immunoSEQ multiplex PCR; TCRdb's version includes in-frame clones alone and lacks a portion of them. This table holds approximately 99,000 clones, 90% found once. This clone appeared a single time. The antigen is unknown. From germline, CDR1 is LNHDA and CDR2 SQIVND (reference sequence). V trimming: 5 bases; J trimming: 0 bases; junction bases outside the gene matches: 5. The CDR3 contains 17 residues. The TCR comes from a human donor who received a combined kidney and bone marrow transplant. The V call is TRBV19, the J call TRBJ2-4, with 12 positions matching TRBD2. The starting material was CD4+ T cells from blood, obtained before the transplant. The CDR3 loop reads CASSPRGLAGAKNIQYF. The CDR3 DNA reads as TGTGCCAGTAGTCCCCGGGGACTAGCGGGAGCCAAAAACATTCAGTACTTC.